A selection of T cell receptor beta chains follows, all from one sample in a study of T cell repertoires in ileal Crohn's disease. Method: immunoSEQ multiplex PCR; TCRdb's copy keeps in-frame clones and lacks some. The data show approximately 12,000 clones, around 80% seen once. Sequences were obtained from ileal tissue. The receptor source for this set is an adult with Crohn's disease. CDR3s include the opening cysteine and the closing phenylalanine or tryptophan. Each record gives: CDR3 protein, CDR3 DNA, clone size, J gene, V gene, D gene. D genes are given only for firm matches. Clone size is not always given. Where it is, it says once, few, many or a class for expanded clones.

CDR3aa: CAISPRGDTGELFF; CDR3nt: TGTGCCATCAGTCCACGGGGGGACACCGGGGAGCTGTTTTTT; abundance: .; j_gene: TRBJ2-2; v_gene: TRBV10-3; d_gene: TRBD2
CDR3aa: CAWSVQGRNTEAFF; CDR3nt: TGTGCCTGGAGTGTACAGGGCAGGAACACTGAAGCTTTCTTT; abundance: .; j_gene: TRBJ1-1; v_gene: TRBV30; d_gene: .
CDR3aa: CASSPSVLQGGQETQYF; CDR3nt: TGTGCCAGCTCACCATCGGTTTTGCAGGGAGGGCAAGAGACCCAGTACTTC; abundance: .; j_gene: TRBJ2-5; v_gene: TRBV18; d_gene: TRBD2
CDR3aa: CSVGPPEGTEAFF; CDR3nt: TGCAGCGTGGGACCCCCGGAGGGCACTGAAGCTTTCTTT; abundance: .; j_gene: TRBJ1-1; v_gene: TRBV29-1; d_gene: .
CDR3aa: CASSRAGWTEAKQYF; CDR3nt: TGTGCCAGCAGCCGGGCGGGCTGGACAGAAGCGAAGCAGTACTTC; abundance: .; j_gene: TRBJ2-7; v_gene: TRBV14; d_gene: .
CDR3aa: CASRPSGSYEQYF; CDR3nt: TGTGCCAGCCGGCCTAGCGGATCCTACGAGCAGTACTTC; abundance: .; j_gene: TRBJ2-7; v_gene: TRBV28; d_gene: TRBD2
CDR3aa: CASSLALSGSYEQYF; CDR3nt: TGTGCCAGCAGCTTAGCCCTATCAGGGTCCTACGAGCAGTACTTC; abundance: .; j_gene: TRBJ2-7; v_gene: TRBV7-9; d_gene: .
CDR3aa: CASSLVPEAYGYTF; CDR3nt: TGTGCCAGCAGCTTGGTACCCGAGGCCTATGGCTACACCTTC; abundance: .; j_gene: TRBJ1-2; v_gene: TRBV5-4; d_gene: .
CDR3aa: CASSPGLELHREQYF; CDR3nt: TGTGCCAGCTCACCAGGACTGGAGTTACACCGCGAGCAGTACTTC; abundance: few; j_gene: TRBJ2-7; v_gene: TRBV18; d_gene: .
CDR3aa: CASSQGGTGVGEQFF; CDR3nt: TGTGCCAGTAGCCAAGGGGGAACAGGGGTGGGTGAGCAGTTCTTC; abundance: .; j_gene: TRBJ2-1; v_gene: TRBV19; d_gene: TRBD1
CDR3aa: CASKQSSGTDTQYF; CDR3nt: TGTGCCAGCAAACAATCATCCGGCACAGATACGCAGTATTTT; abundance: .; j_gene: TRBJ2-3; v_gene: TRBV9; d_gene: .
CDR3aa: CASSQTRQGANVDYEQYF; CDR3nt: TGCGCCAGCAGCCAAACAAGACAGGGGGCTAATGTCGACTACGAGCAGTACTTC; abundance: .; j_gene: TRBJ2-7; v_gene: TRBV4-1; d_gene: TRBD1
CDR3aa: CASSFGIQGYGYTF; CDR3nt: TGTGCCAGCAGTTTTGGGATACAGGGGTATGGCTACACCTTC; abundance: .; j_gene: TRBJ1-2; v_gene: TRBV27; d_gene: TRBD1
CDR3aa: CASSTVRGGTQYF; CDR3nt: TGTGCCAGCAGCACCGTACGGGGGGGGACCCAGTACTTC; abundance: .; j_gene: TRBJ2-5; v_gene: TRBV11-2; d_gene: TRBD2
CDR3aa: CASSPKTGRYEQYF; CDR3nt: TGTGCCAGCTCACCAAAGACAGGGCGGTACGAGCAGTACTTC; abundance: once; j_gene: TRBJ2-7; v_gene: TRBV18; d_gene: TRBD1
CDR3aa: CASSLDRGLAGGLTDTQYF; CDR3nt: TGTGCCAGCAGCTTAGATCGGGGACTAGCGGGGGGACTGACAGATACGCAGTATTTT; abundance: .; j_gene: TRBJ2-3; v_gene: TRBV7-9; d_gene: TRBD2
CDR3aa: CASSVSVGRQFF; CDR3nt: TGTGCCAGCAGCGTATCGGTTGGTAGACAGTTCTTC; abundance: .; j_gene: TRBJ2-1; v_gene: TRBV9; d_gene: .
CDR3aa: CASSPQLAGVQETQYF; CDR3nt: TGCGCCAGCAGCCCCCAACTAGCGGGGGTCCAAGAGACCCAGTACTTC; abundance: .; j_gene: TRBJ2-5; v_gene: TRBV5-1; d_gene: TRBD2
CDR3aa: CASGPSRGEPYEQYF; CDR3nt: TGTGCCAGCGGCCCCTCTCGGGGGGAACCCTACGAGCAGTACTTC; abundance: .; j_gene: TRBJ2-7; v_gene: TRBV11-2; d_gene: TRBD2